These 6 T cell receptor beta chains share one sample of origin, sequenced in a study of T cell repertoires in cytomegalovirus infection. No cognate antigen is known for these TCRs. TCRdb used MiXCR to reprocess the reads, holding one entry per CDR3 protein. The repertoire holds approximately 25,000 distinct CDR3 sequences, with around 19% as singletons. Sequencing used CD8+ T cells from cultured PBMCs, obtained from culture after CMV antigen stimulation. The receptors originated from a human donor in good health (CMV status not recorded). Some clones in this sample may be carry-over from other donors' samples.

The CDR3 nucleotides are TGTGCCAGCAGCTTAGGGGCTAGCGGCGATACAGATACGCAGTATTTT. The encoded protein is CASSLGASGDTDTQYF. The rearrangement links TRBV7-2 to TRBJ2-3; 7 bases are a match to TRBD2. V gave up 1 base and J gave up 3 bases; unmatched junction bases: 7. Germline lookup yields CDR1 SGHTA and CDR2 FQGNSA. The CDR3 contains 16 residues.

V and J are TRBV7-8 and TRBJ2-2; D is unclear. Germline loops: CDR1 SGHVS, CDR2 FQNEAQ. V lost 1 base, J lost 7 bases, and 19 bases lay in between. The CDR3 spans 17 residues. CDR3 sequence: CASSLVIRQRMVGELFF. In DNA form, the CDR3 reads TGTGCCAGCAGCTTAGTCATTAGGCAGAGAATGGTCGGGGAGCTGTTTTTT. The variable domain in full, with the rest retrieved from reference TRBV7-8 and TRBJ2-2, is GAGVSQSPRYKVAKRGQDVALRCDPISGHVSLFWYQQALGQGPEFLTYFQNEAQLDKSGLPSDRFFAERPEGSVSTLKIQRTQQEDSAVYLCASSLVIRQRMVGELFFGEGSRLTVL.

This sequence joins TRBV7-2 and TRBJ1-5; D not certain. Per the germline V gene, CDR1 is SGHTA and CDR2 is FQGNSA. The V and J ends lost 2 bases and 6 bases respectively, with 17 bases between them. The CDR3 runs to 16 residues. CDR3 bases: TGTGCCAGCAGCTTATCCGGCCTCCAGGCGGTTCAGCCCCAGCATTTT. Its protein product is CASSLSGLQAVQPQHF.

This clonotype was found a few times. V gene TRBV11-2 combines with J gene TRBJ2-4, with TRBD2 matching 9 bases. Germline values: CDR1 SGHAT, CDR2 FQNNGV. The CDR3 is 19 amino acids. Losses at the gene ends were 4 bases for V and 0 bases for J; bases not matched to a gene: 13. The CDR3 is CASSYPSGISYRAKNIQYF. The CDR3 coding sequence is TGTGCCAGCAGCTACCCTAGCGGGATTTCGTACCGAGCCAAAAACATTCAGTACTTC.

The chain recombines TRBV28 with TRBJ1-2; D may be TRBD1 (5 bases). V gave up 6 bases and J gave up 3 bases, with 11 bases separating them. In germline, CDR1 is MDHEN, CDR2 SYDVKM. The CDR3 has 13 residues. DNA of the CDR3: TGTGCCAGCAGGCGAGAGGGGCACTATGGCTACACCTTC. Its protein is CASRREGHYGYTF.

This sequence joins TRBV7-8 and TRBJ2-7; D unresolved. There are 14 residues in the CDR3. Germline CDR1 and CDR2: SGHVS and FQNEAQ. V was trimmed by 0 bases and J by 2 bases, leaving 8 bases between them. The CDR3: CASSLALWAYEQYF. CDR3 nucleotide sequence: TGTGCCAGCAGCTTAGCCTTATGGGCCTACGAGCAGTACTTC. The full variable domain, completed using reference TRBV7-8 and TRBJ2-7, is GAGVSQSPRYKVAKRGQDVALRCDPISGHVSLFWYQQALGQGPEFLTYFQNEAQLDKSGLPSDRFFAERPEGSVSTLKIQRTQQEDSAVYLCASSLALWAYEQYFGPGTRLTVT.